The present T cell receptor beta chain was sequenced within a study of monozygotic twins with inflammatory bowel disease. After re-calling the 5' RACE reads, TCRdb lists one entry per CDR3 protein, DNA absent. Its listing shows around 99,000 distinct CDR3 sequences. Remarks on this clonotype: The antigen remains unidentified.

Whole-study findings and limits: No discrimination was achieved between different T cell subtypes.

The CDR3 has 15 residues. Per germline, CDR1 SGHAT and CDR2 FQNNGV. Investigators extracted total RNA from whole blood and did not sort T cells. The specimen was blood. The chain is built from TRBV11-2 and TRBJ2-5; TCRdb's D call, TRBD2, is unchecked because there is no DNA. The receptor comes from a human donor with ulcerative colitis or Crohn's disease, or a healthy co-twin of an affected twin (not recorded which). CDR3 loop: CASRTSGRKGETQYF.